The rows below give T cell receptor beta chains drawn from one sample of a study of liver allograft versus peripheral blood T cells. TCRdb used MiXCR to reprocess the reads, holding one entry per CDR3 protein. The sample has fewer than 6,500 distinct CDR3 sequences; around 17% are singletons. The receptors here all came from a human patient who had a liver transplant. The graft donor may have contributed some T cells. The CDR3 runs from the conserved cysteine through the conserved F or W. Fields, in order: D gene, clone size, J gene, V gene, CDR3 protein, CDR3 DNA. The D gene is left open where the match is weak. Clone size appears in some rows only: once, few, many, or a class for an expanded clone.

d_gene: TRBD2; abundance: .; j_gene: TRBJ2-2; v_gene: TRBV30; CDR3aa: CAWGGVTNTGELFF; CDR3nt: TGTGCCTGGGGGGGGGTCACGAACACCGGGGAGCTGTTTTTT
d_gene: .; abundance: medium-sized; j_gene: TRBJ2-1; v_gene: TRBV18; CDR3aa: CASSPSNEHFYNEQFF; CDR3nt: TGTGCCAGCTCACCCTCGAACGAACACTTCTACAATGAGCAGTTCTTC
d_gene: .; abundance: few; j_gene: TRBJ2-7; v_gene: TRBV24-1; CDR3aa: CATSDSGTEQYF; CDR3nt: TGTGCCACCAGTGATTCCGGGACCGAGCAGTACTTC
d_gene: TRBD1; abundance: medium-sized; j_gene: TRBJ2-3; v_gene: TRBV9; CDR3aa: CASSEWDRVTDTQYF; CDR3nt: TGTGCCAGCAGCGAGTGGGACAGGGTCACAGATACGCAGTATTTT
d_gene: .; abundance: many; j_gene: TRBJ1-6; v_gene: TRBV28; CDR3aa: CASSQINSPLHF; CDR3nt: TGTGCCAGCAGCCAGATTAATTCACCCCTCCACTTT
d_gene: .; abundance: medium-sized; j_gene: TRBJ2-3; v_gene: TRBV18; CDR3aa: CASSPWATSTDTQYF; CDR3nt: TGTGCCAGCTCACCCTGGGCGACTAGCACAGATACGCAGTATTTT
d_gene: TRBD1; abundance: .; j_gene: TRBJ1-2; v_gene: TRBV14; CDR3aa: CASSQDRANYGYTF; CDR3nt: TGTGCCAGCAGCCAGGACAGGGCTAACTATGGCTACACCTTC
d_gene: .; abundance: few; j_gene: TRBJ2-1; v_gene: TRBV28; CDR3aa: CASGEGGPDNEQFF; CDR3nt: TGTGCCAGCGGGGAGGGGGGCCCCGACAATGAGCAGTTCTTC
d_gene: .; abundance: large; j_gene: TRBJ1-3; v_gene: TRBV15; CDR3aa: CATSPHQGGNTIYF; CDR3nt: TGTGCCACCAGCCCCCACCAGGGTGGAAACACCATATATTTT
d_gene: .; abundance: .; j_gene: TRBJ2-7; v_gene: TRBV27; CDR3aa: CASSSTKSGEQYF; CDR3nt: TGTGCCAGCAGCTCGACAAAATCGGGCGAGCAGTACTTC
d_gene: TRBD1; abundance: medium-sized; j_gene: TRBJ1-1; v_gene: TRBV29-1; CDR3aa: CSVEDGGQGAYINAEAFF; CDR3nt: TGCAGCGTTGAAGATGGCGGGCAGGGGGCGTATATTAACGCTGAAGCTTTCTTT
d_gene: .; abundance: many; j_gene: TRBJ2-7; v_gene: TRBV5-4; CDR3aa: CASSLGRGGEQYF; CDR3nt: TGTGCCAGCAGCTTGGGAAGGGGGGGCGAGCAGTACTTC
d_gene: .; abundance: .; j_gene: TRBJ1-1; v_gene: TRBV28; CDR3aa: CASSRPGYTEAFF; CDR3nt: TGTGCCAGCAGCCGACCCGGCTACACTGAAGCTTTCTTT
d_gene: .; abundance: once; j_gene: TRBJ1-1; v_gene: TRBV25-1; CDR3aa: CASSEWEVMNTEAFF; CDR3nt: TGTGCCAGCAGTGAATGGGAGGTAATGAACACTGAAGCTTTCTTT
d_gene: TRBD2; abundance: .; j_gene: TRBJ2-3; v_gene: TRBV5-6; CDR3aa: CASSPRPFRTSGNTDTQYF; CDR3nt: TGTGCCAGCAGCCCCCGCCCATTTCGGACTAGCGGAAACACAGATACGCAGTATTTT
d_gene: .; abundance: few; j_gene: TRBJ2-1; v_gene: TRBV28; CDR3aa: CASSLGRIVEQFF; CDR3nt: TGTGCCAGCAGTCTCGGTAGGATTGTTGAGCAGTTCTTC
d_gene: .; abundance: .; j_gene: TRBJ2-7; v_gene: TRBV12-5; CDR3aa: CASGFLGRYEQYF; CDR3nt: TGTGCCAGCGGTTTCCTAGGGAGGTACGAGCAGTACTTC
d_gene: .; abundance: .; j_gene: TRBJ1-6; v_gene: TRBV9; CDR3aa: CASSPRGGGNSPLHF; CDR3nt: TGTGCCAGCAGCCCTCGGGGAGGTGGGAATTCACCCCTCCACTTT
d_gene: .; abundance: .; j_gene: TRBJ1-5; v_gene: TRBV9; CDR3aa: CASSPPGGARGNQPQHF; CDR3nt: TGTGCCAGCAGCCCCCCCGGGGGGGCGCGGGGCAATCAGCCCCAGCATTTT
d_gene: TRBD1; abundance: many; j_gene: TRBJ2-7; v_gene: TRBV7-9; CDR3aa: CASSLEGTGLTYEQYF; CDR3nt: TGTGCCAGCAGCTTAGAGGGGACAGGGTTAACCTACGAGCAGTACTTC
d_gene: .; abundance: many; j_gene: TRBJ2-7; v_gene: TRBV6-1; CDR3aa: CASRAGNFEYF; CDR3nt: TGTGCCAGCAGGGCCGGGAATTTCGAGTACTTC
d_gene: TRBD2; abundance: .; j_gene: TRBJ2-7; v_gene: TRBV6-6; CDR3aa: CASSKDILAGGSYEQYF; CDR3nt: TGTGCCAGCAGTAAAGACATACTAGCGGGGGGCTCCTACGAGCAGTACTTC
d_gene: TRBD2; abundance: .; j_gene: TRBJ2-5; v_gene: TRBV20-1; CDR3aa: CSARGSWNSGGPQETQYF; CDR3nt: TGCAGTGCTAGAGGTTCCTGGAATAGCGGGGGCCCCCAAGAGACCCAGTACTTC
d_gene: .; abundance: .; j_gene: TRBJ2-7; v_gene: TRBV6-1; CDR3aa: CASSKVGTYYEQYF; CDR3nt: TGTGCCAGCAGTAAAGTGGGGACATATTACGAGCAGTACTTC
d_gene: .; abundance: .; j_gene: TRBJ1-4; v_gene: TRBV12-3/TRBV12-4; CDR3aa: CASSPGTQLFF; CDR3nt: TGTGCCAGCAGTCCGGGGACACAACTGTTTTTT
d_gene: .; abundance: medium-sized; j_gene: TRBJ2-1; v_gene: TRBV19; CDR3aa: CASSIDGASSSYNEQFF; CDR3nt: TGTGCCAGTAGTATAGATGGCGCTTCGAGCTCCTACAATGAGCAGTTCTTC
d_gene: .; abundance: medium-sized; j_gene: TRBJ1-1; v_gene: TRBV18; CDR3aa: CASSPLAPGTTEAFF; CDR3nt: TGTGCCAGCTCACCCTTAGCCCCTGGGACCACTGAAGCTTTCTTT
d_gene: TRBD1; abundance: .; j_gene: TRBJ1-5; v_gene: TRBV15; CDR3aa: CATSRDRGDRGYRRPQHF; CDR3nt: TGTGCCACCAGCAGAGACCGAGGGGACAGGGGCTATCGACGGCCCCAGCATTTT
d_gene: TRBD2; abundance: medium-sized; j_gene: TRBJ2-3; v_gene: TRBV7-2; CDR3aa: CASSLAVAGGPTDTQYF; CDR3nt: TGTGCCAGCAGCCTCGCCGTAGCGGGAGGGCCTACAGATACGCAGTATTTT
d_gene: TRBD2; abundance: once; j_gene: TRBJ2-5; v_gene: TRBV24-1; CDR3aa: CATSLTAGGQETQYF; CDR3nt: TGTGCCACCAGTCTGACAGCGGGAGGTCAAGAGACCCAGTACTTC
d_gene: .; abundance: medium-sized; j_gene: TRBJ1-1; v_gene: TRBV6-1; CDR3aa: CASSDYVRNTEAFF; CDR3nt: TGTGCCAGCAGTGATTATGTCAGAAACACTGAAGCTTTCTTT
d_gene: .; abundance: few; j_gene: TRBJ1-2; v_gene: TRBV28; CDR3aa: CASSFRGIYGYTF; CDR3nt: TGTGCCAGCAGTTTTCGGGGGATTTATGGCTACACCTTC
d_gene: .; abundance: few; j_gene: TRBJ1-5; v_gene: TRBV19; CDR3aa: CASSMTSNQPQHF; CDR3nt: TGTGCCAGTAGTATGACTAGCAATCAGCCCCAGCATTTT
d_gene: .; abundance: many; j_gene: TRBJ1-2; v_gene: TRBV6-2/TRBV6-3; CDR3aa: CASSYFLSSGYTF; CDR3nt: TGTGCCAGCAGTTATTTCCTCAGTTCCGGCTACACCTTC
d_gene: TRBD1; abundance: .; j_gene: TRBJ1-1; v_gene: TRBV5-6; CDR3aa: CASSLGSGGQWTEAFF; CDR3nt: TGTGCCAGCAGCTTGGGGTCAGGGGGTCAATGGACTGAAGCTTTCTTT
d_gene: TRBD2; abundance: medium-sized; j_gene: TRBJ2-1; v_gene: TRBV24-1; CDR3aa: CATGASGNNEQFF; CDR3nt: TGTGCCACCGGGGCTAGCGGGAACAATGAGCAGTTCTTC
d_gene: TRBD2; abundance: .; j_gene: TRBJ2-1; v_gene: TRBV7-9; CDR3aa: CVSSGDYRSYNEQFF; CDR3nt: TGTGTCAGCAGCGGGGACTACCGCTCCTACAATGAGCAGTTCTTC
d_gene: .; abundance: many; j_gene: TRBJ1-3; v_gene: TRBV29-1; CDR3aa: CSVGGFSGNTIYF; CDR3nt: TGCAGCGTTGGGGGGTTCTCTGGAAACACCATATATTTT
d_gene: .; abundance: few; j_gene: TRBJ2-7; v_gene: TRBV12-3/TRBV12-4; CDR3aa: CASSPTQGFNEQYF; CDR3nt: TGTGCCAGCAGTCCCACACAGGGATTCAACGAGCAGTACTTC
d_gene: TRBD2; abundance: .; j_gene: TRBJ2-3; v_gene: TRBV12-3/TRBV12-4; CDR3aa: CASSPPSGRLDTQYF; CDR3nt: TGTGCCAGCAGCCCCCCTAGCGGGAGGTTGGATACGCAGTATTTT
d_gene: TRBD2; abundance: medium-sized; j_gene: TRBJ2-3; v_gene: TRBV6-6; CDR3aa: CASSQLAGGITDTQYF; CDR3nt: TGTGCCAGCAGTCAACTAGCGGGAGGGATCACAGATACGCAGTATTTT
d_gene: TRBD2; abundance: .; j_gene: TRBJ2-2; v_gene: TRBV20-1; CDR3aa: CSARDWSSGGTGELFF; CDR3nt: TGCAGTGCTAGAGATTGGTCTAGCGGGGGCACCGGGGAGCTGTTTTTT
d_gene: TRBD2; abundance: few; j_gene: TRBJ2-1; v_gene: TRBV20-1; CDR3aa: CSAREGLADVDEQFF; CDR3nt: TGCAGTGCTAGAGAAGGGCTAGCGGACGTTGATGAGCAGTTCTTC
d_gene: TRBD1; abundance: large; j_gene: TRBJ2-1; v_gene: TRBV24-1; CDR3aa: CATSDPLTGVNEQFF; CDR3nt: TGTGCCACCAGTGATCCTCTGACAGGGGTCAATGAGCAGTTCTTC
d_gene: TRBD1; abundance: few; j_gene: TRBJ1-6; v_gene: TRBV28; CDR3aa: CASSSPQGGNSPLHF; CDR3nt: TGTGCCAGCAGTTCCCCACAGGGGGGGAATTCACCCCTCCACTTT
d_gene: .; abundance: few; j_gene: TRBJ1-5; v_gene: TRBV19; CDR3aa: CASSVGQFNQPQHF; CDR3nt: TGTGCCAGTAGTGTAGGACAGTTTAATCAGCCCCAGCATTTT
d_gene: .; abundance: few; j_gene: TRBJ2-1; v_gene: TRBV25-1; CDR3aa: CASSEFGEAYGNEQFF; CDR3nt: TGTGCCAGCAGTGAATTTGGAGAGGCCTACGGCAATGAGCAGTTCTTC
d_gene: .; abundance: few; j_gene: TRBJ2-7; v_gene: TRBV28; CDR3aa: CASSLGDYEQYF; CDR3nt: TGTGCCAGCAGTTTAGGAGACTACGAGCAGTACTTC
d_gene: .; abundance: .; j_gene: TRBJ1-1; v_gene: TRBV11-1; CDR3aa: CASSLAAGTQGSFNTEAFF; CDR3nt: TGTGCCAGCAGCTTAGCGGCCGGGACGCAGGGGTCCTTTAACACTGAAGCTTTCTTT
d_gene: TRBD1; abundance: medium-sized; j_gene: TRBJ2-1; v_gene: TRBV27; CDR3aa: CASSYSGTVNEQFF; CDR3nt: TGTGCCAGCAGTTACTCCGGGACAGTCAATGAGCAGTTCTTC
d_gene: .; abundance: .; j_gene: TRBJ1-2; v_gene: TRBV11-2; CDR3aa: CASSLGGYGYTF; CDR3nt: TGTGCCAGCAGCTTAGGGGGATATGGCTACACCTTC
d_gene: .; abundance: medium-sized; j_gene: TRBJ1-1; v_gene: TRBV6-5; CDR3aa: CASSYLSGQRTEAFF; CDR3nt: TGTGCCAGCAGTTACCTCTCAGGGCAGAGGACTGAAGCTTTCTTT